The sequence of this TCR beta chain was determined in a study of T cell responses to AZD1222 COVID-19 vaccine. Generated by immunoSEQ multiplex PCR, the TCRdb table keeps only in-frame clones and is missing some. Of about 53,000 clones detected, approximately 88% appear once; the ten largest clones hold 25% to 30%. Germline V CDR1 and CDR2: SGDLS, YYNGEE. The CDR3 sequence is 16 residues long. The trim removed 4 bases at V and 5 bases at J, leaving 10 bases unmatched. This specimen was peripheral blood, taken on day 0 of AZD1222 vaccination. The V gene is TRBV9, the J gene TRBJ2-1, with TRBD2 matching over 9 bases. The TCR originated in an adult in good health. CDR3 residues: CASSSAGLATNNEQFF. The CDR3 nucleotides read TGTGCCAGCAGCTCAGCAGGACTAGCGACGAACAATGAGCAGTTCTTC.